This TCR beta chain came from a study of PD-1 blockade in classical Hodgkin lymphoma. In regard to this clone: Its matching antigen is unknown.

Study results and limitations: Similar baseline diversity was found in complete responders and newly diagnosed patients. Baseline TCR diversity was reportedly lower in newly diagnosed patients than healthy donors. Patients who began taking nivolumab under 1 year after ASCT were left out. By C4D1, diversity of CD4+ TCRs had risen significantly, whereas that of CD8+ TCRs had not.

In every patient, relapse followed autologous stem cell transplantation, while exposure to brentuximab vedotin differed. The data were produced by immunoSEQ multiplex PCR, yet TCRdb's version contains in-frame clones alone and is incomplete. This sample has about 40,000 clones, with about two thirds found just once. The receptor comes from a human donor with classical Hodgkin lymphoma. The sample here was peripheral blood mononuclear cells (PBMCs), taken at baseline.

CDR3 protein: CASSESRLTSSYNEQFF. The CDR3 DNA is TGTGCCAGCAGTGAATCTCGTCTTACCAGCTCCTACAATGAGCAGTTCTTC. The chain has TRBV2 and TRBJ2-1; unclear D gene. With 2 bases removed from V and 0 bases from J, the gap between germline ends came to 14 bases. The CDR3 loop spans 17 amino acids. The germline CDR1 and CDR2 sequences are SNHLY and FYNNEI.